The 9 T cell receptor beta chains listed next were all sequenced from one sample in a study of cytomegalovirus exposure and HLA in healthy donors. 13 Jbeta primers and 60 Vbeta primers were used for the PCR. Measured with immunoSEQ multiplex PCR; TCRdb has only the in-frame clones, and not every one. The data show 150,000 to 160,000 clones, under 80% seen once. The sample taken for sequencing was PBMCs. The receptors shown here come from a man aged 25 to 40 in good health and CMV-seronegative.

V gene TRBV11-2 combines with J gene TRBJ2-5, with TRBD2 matching over 8 bases. The CDR3 is 13 amino acids. J was trimmed by 5 bases and V by 5 bases; bases with no gene match: 4. Germline V lookup: CDR1 SGHAT, CDR2 FQNNGV. The CDR3 spells CASSQAGAETQYF. CDR3 nucleotide sequence: TGTGCCAGCAGCCAAGCGGGGGCGGAGACCCAGTACTTC.

The chain employs TRBV5-1 and TRBJ2-3; perhaps TRBD2 as D (5 bases). Trimming stripped 4 bases from V and 4 bases from J, with 16 bases between. CDR3 length equals 15 residues. Germline-derived CDR1 and CDR2 are SGHRS and YFSETQ. The CDR3 DNA follows: TGCGCCAGCAGCCCGTCGGGGAAGTCCCCAGATACGCAGTATTTT. Protein: CASSPSGKSPDTQYF.

This chain links TRBV6-1 with TRBJ1-3; weak D call: TRBD1 (6 bases). The CDR3 is made up of 15 amino acids. V was trimmed by 5 bases and J by 0 bases, leaving 11 bases between them. CDR1 and CDR2 (germline): MNHNS, SASEGT. The DNA of the CDR3 is TGTGCCAGCAGTCTGGGGGCTTACTCTGGAAACACCATATATTTT. Amino acids: CASSLGAYSGNTIYF.

The chain joins TRBV5-1 to TRBJ2-7; 8 nucleotides align to TRBD2. Trimming cost V 5 bases and J 4 bases; bases outside gene matches: 8. The germline gives CDR1 SGHRS, CDR2 YFSETQ. CDR3 size: 14 residues. CDR3 sequence: CASSNSAGGYEQYF. The CDR3 nucleotides read TGCGCCAGCAGTAATTCGGCGGGGGGTTACGAGCAGTACTTC.

V gene TRBV28 combines with J gene TRBJ1-1; D possibly corresponds to TRBD1 (5 bases). In germline, CDR1 is MDHEN, CDR2 SYDVKM. CDR3 length: 14 residues. The V gene lost 3 bases and the J gene lost 0 bases, with 8 bases spanning the gap. The chain's CDR3 is CASSFAGMNTEAFF. The CDR3 nucleotides read TGTGCCAGCAGTTTCGCAGGGATGAACACTGAAGCTTTCTTT.

J is TRBJ1-2 and V is TRBV29-1; 10 positions agree with TRBD1. CDR1 is SQVTM and CDR2 is ANQGSEA in the germline V gene. This CDR3 has 14 residues. V trimming: 5 bases; J trimming: 6 bases; junction bases outside the gene matches: 9. The CDR3 bases are TGCAGCGTTAACGCCGGGACAGGGGTTCATGGCTACACCTTC. This translates into CSVNAGTGVHGYTF.

There are a few counts of this clone. The J gene is TRBJ2-1, the V gene TRBV18; D uncertain. Germline values: CDR1 KGHSH, CDR2 LQKENI. Trimming cost V 5 bases and J 5 bases, with 4 bases left between them. This CDR3 region has 11 residues. Written as DNA, the CDR3 is TGTGCCAGCTCATACAACAATGAGCAGTTCTTC. This codes for CASSYNNEQFF.

CDR3 protein: CASSLGGVDTEAFF. The CDR3 DNA sequence: TGTGCCAGCAGCTTAGGGGGGGTGGACACTGAAGCTTTCTTT. V and J are TRBV7-9 and TRBJ1-1; a possible D gene is TRBD1 (5 bases). Germline lookup yields CDR1 SEHNR and CDR2 FQNEAQ (reference sequence). The CDR3 extends over 14 amino acids. Trimming shortened V by 1 base and J by 3 bases, and 9 bases separated the two germline ends.

This chain connects TRBV12-5 to TRBJ2-3; D ambiguous. V lost 2 bases, J lost 1 base, and 4 bases lay in between. Germline-derived CDR1 and CDR2 are LGHNT and FRNRAP. The CDR3 has 13 amino acids. The CDR3 bases are TGTGCTAGTGGTTTGATAGGCACAGATACGCAGTATTTT. Amino acid sequence: CASGLIGTDTQYF.